This T cell receptor beta chain was obtained from a study of CD8 T cells in Susac syndrome. Reverse transcription used 0.5 to 1 ug RNA and random hexamers. The immunoSEQ assay covered 54 Vbeta and 13 Jbeta segments for CDR3. TCRdb re-called the immunoSEQ multiplex PCR reads through MiXCR, storing one row per CDR3 protein. The sample records 150,000 to 200,000 distinct CDR3 sequences, over 85% being singletons. In contrast to the negatively isolated CD8+ and CD4+ T cells, TEMRA cells were FACS-enriched. The receptor's source is a human donor in good health. Sequencing used CD4+ T cells from PBMCs.

The CDR3, as DNA: TGCAGCGCATGGACAGACTTTACCTCTAACTATGGCTACACCTTC. This translates into CSAWTDFTSNYGYTF. The J gene is TRBJ1-2, the V gene TRBV29-1, with D tentatively TRBD1 (6 bases). Germline V CDR1 and CDR2: SQVTM, ANQGSEA. V dropped 7 bases and J dropped 0 bases, with 18 bases sitting between them. CDR3 length: 15 amino acids.